This T cell receptor beta chain was recovered during a study of OX40 agonist ivuxolimab in advanced cancers. Method: immunoSEQ multiplex PCR; TCRdb's copy keeps in-frame clones and lacks some. The table lists approximately 60,000 clones, under 90% of them singletons. This CDR3 has 14 residues. V gave up 7 bases and J gave up 2 bases, with 11 bases separating them. Germline CDR1 MNHNS, CDR2 SASEGT. This clone is medium-sized. The origin of this receptor is an adult with an advanced solid tumor such as melanoma, head and neck, liver or kidney cancer. This specimen consisted of CD4+ or CD8+ T cells sorted from blood, obtained in a trial of the OX40 agonist ivuxolimab. This rearrangement joins TRBV6-1 to TRBJ2-2, with D unresolved. The chain's CDR3 is CASNLTPNTGELFF. The CDR3, as DNA: TGTGCCAGCAACCTGACGCCTAACACCGGGGAGCTGTTTTTT.